This TCR beta chain stems from a study of blood T cell repertoires in COVID-19 (dated by TCRdb to about 2020). At the level of the whole study: Samples from collaborators originated in the United States, Italy and Spain and spanned both the acute and convalescent phases of COVID-19. The prospective study material was composed of cDNA or gDNA derived from T cells, B-cell-depleted T cells, or PBMCs. The dataset comprised deeply sampled blood TCRbeta repertoires from subjects exposed to, actively infected with, or recovered from COVID-19. The repertoires were made available in a free public database intended to serve as a resource for research on the immune response to SARS-CoV-2. Samples were obtained from the ongoing ImmuneRACE study (first 160 participants) and from 1,254 subjects provided by 6 global collaborators. The sample metadata nearly always contained a de-identified subject ID, COVID-19 status, age in years and sex. Where available, HLA class I and class II types were taken from metadata supplied by the sample provider and were not determined by assay-based typing.

TCRbeta CDR3 regions were amplified from genomic DNA using the immunoSEQ Assay, a bias-controlled multiplex PCR. In the original analysis: Within the assay, amplification of reference gene primers was used to estimate how many nucleated cells each sample contained. Sequence reads were collapsed and filtered to measure the absolute abundance of every unique TCRbeta CDR3 rearrangement. Productive Simpson clonality was computed per sample as the square root of Simpson's diversity index over productive rearrangements. TCRdb's version of the immuneACCESS table is confined to in-frame rearrangements and falls short of the full clone set. An unresolved V gene accounts for under half of the shortfall where checked; the remainder is of unknown origin. V and J calls and clone size are copied from that table; D and trimming were computed from the DNA. Recorded for this sample are under 200,000 clones; just over 85% of them occurred a single time. In total, the top ten clones hold 5.5% to 8% of the sample.

Including cysteine and phenylalanine, the CDR3 has 15 amino acids. Only CDR3 DNA remains: 45 bases, in frame from the first base. The germline V gene supplies CDR1 SGHTA and CDR2 FQGTGA. V has 2 bases trimmed and J has 5 bases trimmed; junction bases matching no gene number 8. The full study reports these points: How much clinical and demographic metadata was included differed by source and by participant, and the metadata was provided uncurated.

Each collaborating institution followed its own protocols to collect whole blood in K2EDTA tubes. For TCRbeta analysis, collaborator samples were shipped as frozen whole blood, as isolated PBMCs, or as DNA extracted from either sample type. As for this clone: No cognate antigen has been identified for it. Base quality data are lacking; no much larger clone is found one base away.

Input material: peripheral blood. The sequence derives from a man aged 45-65 years with active or convalescent COVID-19. The sequence joins TRBV7-3 to TRBJ2-7; 8 central nucleotides agree with TRBD2. CDR3 sequence: CASSLGGGHDNEQYF. Here is the DNA: TGTGCCAGCAGCTTAGGCGGGGGGCACGACAACGAGCAGTACTTC.